These T cell receptor beta chains were read from a single sample in a study of vaccination effects on CD4 cells after COVID-19. The protocol was immunoSEQ multiplex PCR, while the TCRdb copy is restricted to in-frame clones and leaves out a portion. Among around 53,000 clones, about 76% were seen once, and the ten largest hold 5.4%. Antigens of these TCRs are unknown. Sequences were derived from CD4+ T cells from PBMCs cultured without peptide, sampled after COVID-19 vaccination. The receptors stem from a human donor who had a prior SARS-CoV-2 infection. Both conserved end residues are part of each CDR3. D genes are given only for firm matches. Clone size is shown for a subset of rows, as once, few, many or a class of expanded clone.

J gene: TRBJ2-3
clone size: NA
D gene: NA
V gene: TRBV20-1
CDR3 DNA: TGCAGTGCTAGTTGGGGGGGCACAGATACGCAGTATTTT
CDR3 protein: CSASWGGTDTQYF

J gene: TRBJ1-2
clone size: NA
D gene: NA
V gene: TRBV27
CDR3 DNA: TGTGCCAGCAGTTTGTTTATGGGCCCGGTCTATGGCTACACCTTC
CDR3 protein: CASSLFMGPVYGYTF

J gene: TRBJ1-2
clone size: NA
D gene: NA
V gene: TRBV18
CDR3 DNA: TGTGCCAGCTCACCCCTACAGGAAAATTATGGCTACACCTTC
CDR3 protein: CASSPLQENYGYTF

J gene: TRBJ2-1
clone size: NA
D gene: TRBD1
V gene: TRBV7-3
CDR3 DNA: TGTGCCAGCAGCTTACAGTTTATTGGGACAGGTTATGGCAATGAGCAGTTCTTC
CDR3 protein: CASSLQFIGTGYGNEQFF

J gene: TRBJ2-5
clone size: NA
D gene: TRBD2
V gene: TRBV2
CDR3 DNA: TGTGCCAGCAGTGTTATGGCTAGCGGGGCCCAAGAGACCCAGTACTTC
CDR3 protein: CASSVMASGAQETQYF

J gene: TRBJ2-5
clone size: once
D gene: TRBD1
V gene: TRBV11-2
CDR3 DNA: TGTGCCAGCAACAACAGGGGGCATGAGACCCAGTACTTC
CDR3 protein: CASNNRGHETQYF

J gene: TRBJ2-5
clone size: once
D gene: NA
V gene: TRBV7-9
CDR3 DNA: TGTGCCAGCAAATCCCCGAGGATGGGCTTTGAGACCCAGTACTTC
CDR3 protein: CASKSPRMGFETQYF

J gene: TRBJ2-7
clone size: NA
D gene: NA
V gene: TRBV2
CDR3 DNA: TGTGCCAGCAGTTGGCAGGGGCGCTCCTACGAGCAGTACTTC
CDR3 protein: CASSWQGRSYEQYF

J gene: TRBJ1-2
clone size: NA
D gene: NA
V gene: TRBV7-2
CDR3 DNA: TGTGCCAGCAGCCTTTGGGGTGTCTATGGCTACACCTTC
CDR3 protein: CASSLWGVYGYTF

J gene: TRBJ2-1
clone size: NA
D gene: TRBD2
V gene: TRBV13
CDR3 DNA: TGTGCCAGCAGCGGGACGGGAGGGCAAGGTGAGCAGTTCTTC
CDR3 protein: CASSGTGGQGEQFF

J gene: TRBJ1-1
clone size: NA
D gene: NA
V gene: TRBV5-4
CDR3 DNA: TGTGCCAGCAGCTTTCCGACGGATGGCACTGAAGCTTTCTTT
CDR3 protein: CASSFPTDGTEAFF

J gene: TRBJ2-2
clone size: NA
D gene: TRBD2
V gene: TRBV11-2
CDR3 DNA: TGTGCCAGCAGCTTAAGGGAGGGAGACACCGGGGAGCTGTTTTTT
CDR3 protein: CASSLREGDTGELFF

J gene: TRBJ1-5
clone size: NA
D gene: TRBD1
V gene: TRBV5-6
CDR3 DNA: TGTGCCAGCAGCTTGGGTACAGGGGCGAATCAGCCCCAGCATTTT
CDR3 protein: CASSLGTGANQPQHF

J gene: TRBJ1-5
clone size: NA
D gene: NA
V gene: TRBV20-1
CDR3 DNA: TGCAGTGCTAGTACGCGGGGGCGCGGGGTTCAGCCCCAGCATTTT
CDR3 protein: CSASTRGRGVQPQHF

J gene: TRBJ2-3
clone size: few
D gene: TRBD2
V gene: TRBV7-9
CDR3 DNA: TGTGCCAGCAGCTTAGTTAGCGGGGGAACAGATACGCAGTATTTT
CDR3 protein: CASSLVSGGTDTQYF

J gene: TRBJ1-1
clone size: NA
D gene: TRBD1
V gene: TRBV6-5
CDR3 DNA: TGTGCCAGCAGGCCCGGGACAGACAACACTGAAGCTTTCTTT
CDR3 protein: CASRPGTDNTEAFF

J gene: TRBJ2-3
clone size: NA
D gene: TRBD2
V gene: TRBV30
CDR3 DNA: TGTGCCTGGGTACTAGCGGGCACAGATACGCAGTATTTT
CDR3 protein: CAWVLAGTDTQYF

J gene: TRBJ2-1
clone size: NA
D gene: TRBD2
V gene: TRBV5-4
CDR3 DNA: TGTGCCAGCAGCCTGCAGCGGGAGCTCTACAATGAGCAGTTCTTC
CDR3 protein: CASSLQRELYNEQFF

J gene: TRBJ1-6
clone size: NA
D gene: NA
V gene: TRBV5-4
CDR3 DNA: TGTGCCAGCAGCTTCCGGGACGCCACGGGCTCACCCCTCCACTTT
CDR3 protein: CASSFRDATGSPLHF

J gene: TRBJ1-1
clone size: NA
D gene: NA
V gene: TRBV30
CDR3 DNA: TGTGCCTGCGCCGACAGATCTTTGGGAGCTTTCTTT
CDR3 protein: CACADRSLGAFF

J gene: TRBJ1-5
clone size: few
D gene: NA
V gene: TRBV19
CDR3 DNA: TGTGCCAGTAGTATAGGGGAGGATCAGCCCCAGCATTTT
CDR3 protein: CASSIGEDQPQHF

J gene: TRBJ1-4
clone size: NA
D gene: NA
V gene: TRBV2
CDR3 DNA: TGTGCCAGCAGCGATTCGGGGCGGAATGAAAAACTGTTTTTT
CDR3 protein: CASSDSGRNEKLFF

J gene: TRBJ2-2
clone size: once
D gene: NA
V gene: TRBV6-5
CDR3 DNA: TGTGCCAGCAGTTACCGTGGGACCGGGGAGCTGTTTTTT
CDR3 protein: CASSYRGTGELFF

J gene: TRBJ2-7
clone size: few
D gene: NA
V gene: TRBV23-1
CDR3 DNA: TGCGCCAGCAGTCCCCTTTCAGGGGAAGGCTACGAGCAGTACTTC
CDR3 protein: CASSPLSGEGYEQYF

J gene: TRBJ1-2
clone size: once
D gene: NA
V gene: TRBV6-1
CDR3 DNA: TGTGCCAGCAGTGAAGACGGCAGGAGGGGCTATGGCTACACCTTC
CDR3 protein: CASSEDGRRGYGYTF

J gene: TRBJ1-5
clone size: NA
D gene: NA
V gene: TRBV6-1
CDR3 DNA: TGTGCCAGCAGTGAAGGGCCAGGCAGTCAGCCCCAGCATTTT
CDR3 protein: CASSEGPGSQPQHF

J gene: TRBJ1-5
clone size: NA
D gene: NA
V gene: TRBV30
CDR3 DNA: TGTGCCTGGAGTGATTGGAGCAATCAGCCCCAGCATTTT
CDR3 protein: CAWSDWSNQPQHF

J gene: TRBJ2-3
clone size: NA
D gene: NA
V gene: TRBV7-2
CDR3 DNA: TGTGCCAGCAGCTTAGTAATCACAGATACGCAGTATTTT
CDR3 protein: CASSLVITDTQYF

J gene: TRBJ2-1
clone size: NA
D gene: TRBD1
V gene: TRBV27
CDR3 DNA: TGTGCCAGCAGTTCGGGACAGGGGGGCGATGAGCAGTTCTTC
CDR3 protein: CASSSGQGGDEQFF

J gene: TRBJ2-3
clone size: NA
D gene: TRBD2
V gene: TRBV5-1
CDR3 DNA: TGCGCCAGCAGCGCATGGACTAGCGATAGCACAGATACGCAGTATTTT
CDR3 protein: CASSAWTSDSTDTQYF

J gene: TRBJ2-3
clone size: few
D gene: NA
V gene: TRBV5-1
CDR3 DNA: TGCGCCAGCAGCTTGGGTCCTAGCCGTGGCACAGATACGCAGTATTTT
CDR3 protein: CASSLGPSRGTDTQYF

J gene: TRBJ2-5
clone size: NA
D gene: NA
V gene: TRBV5-6
CDR3 DNA: TGTGCCAGCAGCTTGGATAGGGTTTGGGCCCAGTACTTC
CDR3 protein: CASSLDRVWAQYF

J gene: TRBJ1-6
clone size: NA
D gene: NA
V gene: TRBV6-2/TRBV6-3
CDR3 DNA: TGTGCCAGCAGCCCGGGAGTATCGCTCCACTTT
CDR3 protein: CASSPGVSLHF

J gene: TRBJ2-7
clone size: few
D gene: NA
V gene: TRBV4-2
CDR3 DNA: TGTGCCAGCAGCCAAGGACAGAAACGCTACGAGCAGTACTTC
CDR3 protein: CASSQGQKRYEQYF

J gene: TRBJ2-4
clone size: NA
D gene: NA
V gene: TRBV12-3/TRBV12-4
CDR3 DNA: TGTGCCAGCAGCGTTAACAAACTGAACATTCAGTACTTC
CDR3 protein: CASSVNKLNIQYF

J gene: TRBJ2-3
clone size: NA
D gene: NA
V gene: TRBV18
CDR3 DNA: TGTGCCAGCTCACCACCAACTAGCTTTGGTCGCACAGATACGCAGTATTTT
CDR3 protein: CASSPPTSFGRTDTQYF

J gene: TRBJ2-3
clone size: NA
D gene: TRBD2
V gene: TRBV6-6
CDR3 DNA: TGTGCCAGCAATCTAGCGGGGGGGGGCACAGATACGCAGTATTTT
CDR3 protein: CASNLAGGGTDTQYF

J gene: TRBJ2-3
clone size: NA
D gene: NA
V gene: TRBV11-2
CDR3 DNA: TGTGCCAGCAGACGCGGCCCCACCACGCAGTATTTT
CDR3 protein: CASRRGPTTQYF

J gene: TRBJ2-1
clone size: NA
D gene: NA
V gene: TRBV7-9
CDR3 DNA: TGTGCCAGCAGCTCGTTGGGGAGCCCATACAATGAGCAGTTCTTC
CDR3 protein: CASSSLGSPYNEQFF

J gene: TRBJ2-2
clone size: few
D gene: TRBD2
V gene: TRBV3-1/TRBV3-2
CDR3 DNA: TGTGCCAGCAGCCTCCATGGCGGGGGGGACACCGGGGAGCTGTTTTTT
CDR3 protein: CASSLHGGGDTGELFF

J gene: TRBJ2-3
clone size: NA
D gene: TRBD2
V gene: TRBV2
CDR3 DNA: TGTGCCAGCAGTTACCTAGCGGGGGGGGACGATACGCAGTATTTT
CDR3 protein: CASSYLAGGDDTQYF

J gene: TRBJ2-5
clone size: NA
D gene: NA
V gene: TRBV7-9
CDR3 DNA: TGTGCCAGCAGCCCCCAACGTGGACGGGCGAGAGAAGAGACCCAGTACTTC
CDR3 protein: CASSPQRGRAREETQYF

J gene: TRBJ2-7
clone size: few
D gene: NA
V gene: TRBV3-1/TRBV3-2
CDR3 DNA: TGTGCCAGCAGCCAAGTCCAGGGGCCCCACGAGCAGTACTTC
CDR3 protein: CASSQVQGPHEQYF

J gene: TRBJ2-1
clone size: few
D gene: NA
V gene: TRBV2
CDR3 DNA: TGTGCCAGCAGTGGGAGACTTAGCTCCTACAATGAGCAGTTCTTC
CDR3 protein: CASSGRLSSYNEQFF

J gene: TRBJ2-7
clone size: NA
D gene: NA
V gene: TRBV21-1
CDR3 DNA: TGTGCCAGCAGCAAAAAGGGGGATTCCTACGAGCAGTACTTC
CDR3 protein: CASSKKGDSYEQYF

J gene: TRBJ1-6
clone size: NA
D gene: NA
V gene: TRBV25-1
CDR3 DNA: TGTGCCAGCAGTGAATTTGGGGGGGCAGGTAATTCACCCCTCCACTTT
CDR3 protein: CASSEFGGAGNSPLHF

J gene: TRBJ1-5
clone size: few
D gene: NA
V gene: TRBV19
CDR3 DNA: TGTGCCAGTAGGGCCACTAATCAGCCCCAGCATTTT
CDR3 protein: CASRATNQPQHF

J gene: TRBJ2-7
clone size: few
D gene: NA
V gene: TRBV11-3
CDR3 DNA: TGTGCCAGCAGCTTAGGACTGAGCTCCTACGAGCAGTACTTC
CDR3 protein: CASSLGLSSYEQYF

J gene: TRBJ2-5
clone size: NA
D gene: TRBD2
V gene: TRBV12-5
CDR3 DNA: TGTGCTAGTGGTTTGGGGTCTAGCGGGAGTGAGACCCAGTACTTC
CDR3 protein: CASGLGSSGSETQYF